The clone carrying this T cell receptor (beta chain) was detected ten times or more. The antigen is not known. This entry is derived from a study of T cell repertoires in cytomegalovirus infection. Background on the study: The authors used CMV epitopes that were HLA-C-restricted (recently identified) and HLA-B-restricted (well studied). From public TCR beta signatures came an indication of both CMV infection and matching HLA type.

Notes on the study in general: What dominated the ex vivo response were HLA-C-restricted CMV-specific TCR beta clonotypes.

The CDR3 runs 15 residues. V was shortened by 6 bases and J by 1 base, with 14 bases between the two germline ends. In germline, CDR1 is SGHTA, CDR2 FQGNSA. MiXCR, applied by TCRdb to the reads, yields one record per CDR3 protein. The sample holds 680,000 or so distinct CDR3 sequences, around a third seen once. The chain is built from TRBV7-2 and TRBJ2-3; D possibly uses TRBD1 or TRBD2 (6 bases each). The TCR originated in a human donor in good health (CMV status not recorded). Some clones in this sample may be carry-over from other donors' samples. The sequencing used cultured PBMCs, collected from culture after CMV antigen stimulation. CDR3 DNA: TGTGCCAGCAGGATGGGGGGCTTTGGCACAGATACGCAGTATTTT. It yields the protein CASRMGGFGTDTQYF.